There are many counts of the clone carrying this TCR beta chain. Its antigen is currently unknown. The data were taken from a study of molecular identifiers for immune sequencing clone quantification. Findings of the study overall: Clone sizes that are highly expanded could be underestimated when identical TCR molecules share a barcode.

The CDR3 is 16 amino acids. Per the germline V gene, CDR1 is SQVTM and CDR2 is ANQGSEA. V gave up 0 bases and J gave up 7 bases; unmatched junction bases: 8. TCRdb reprocessed the PCR reads with MiXCR, giving one entry per CDR3 protein. The table shows around 470,000 distinct CDR3 sequences, with about a fifth occurring only once. The rearrangement joins TRBV29-1 to TRBJ2-3, with TRBD2 identical over 12 bases. The sequencing sample was made of naive CD8+ T cells from blood, with Jurkat cell RNA spiked in. Regarding subset: FACS-sorted CD8+CD4-CCR7+CD45RA+ naive T cells. The TCR was taken from a human donor in good health. Some libraries in this study had Jurkat cell RNA spiked in. DNA of the CDR3: TGCAGCGTTGAAGATCGGCTAGCGGGAGGGCCTTATACGCAGTATTTT. Translation: CSVEDRLAGGPYTQYF.